This TCR beta chain was recorded in a study of blood T cell repertoires in COVID-19. The wider study: The United States, Italy and Spain provided the acute and convalescent COVID-19 samples. PBMCs, B-cell-depleted T cells, or T cells provided the cDNA or gDNA that made up the material.

Looked up from germline, CDR1 is SGHRS and CDR2 is YFSETQ. Trimming cost V 2 bases and J 0 bases; bases outside gene matches: 9. The CDR3 totals 17 residues. Per the original methods: Reference gene primer amplification gave estimated nucleated cell counts. Sequencing was performed with immunoSEQ multiplex PCR; in TCRdb, only in-frame clones are kept and a portion is missing. Clone size and the V and J calls come from that table; the DNA yielded D and trimming. This sample has approximately 150,000 clones, with about four fifths found just once. The origin of this receptor is a man aged 55 to 70 with acute or convalescent COVID-19. The chain employs TRBV5-1 and TRBJ2-7, with 9 bases lining up with TRBD2. The sample taken for sequencing was peripheral blood. Here the CDR3 reads CASSFKASGTRSYEQYF. The DNA of the CDR3 is TGCGCCAGCAGCTTTAAGGCTAGCGGGACCCGCTCCTACGAGCAGTACTTC. Supplemented by reference TRBV5-1 and TRBJ2-7, the full variable domain reads KAGVTQTPRYLIKTRGQQVTLSCSPISGHRSVSWYQQTPGQGLQFLFEYFSETQRNKGNFPGRFSGRQFSNSRSEMNVSTLELGDSALYLCASSFKASGTRSYEQYFGPGTRLTVT.